This entry lists 23 T cell receptor beta chains sequenced from one sample in a study of T cells in localized non-small cell lung cancer. Generated by immunoSEQ multiplex PCR, the TCRdb table keeps only in-frame clones and is missing some. The table lists roughly 48,000 clones, approximately 80% of them singletons. This specimen was peripheral blood, taken before any cancer treatment. These receptors all stem from a man between 40 and 70 years old with stage I squamous cell lung carcinoma.

Only one count was recorded for this clone. The chain carries TRBV5-4 and TRBJ1-3; 7 bases line up with TRBD1. The CDR3 has 16 residues. With 4 bases clipped from V and 3 bases from J, the junction kept 10 bases outside the gene matches. The germline V gene has CDR1 SGHNT and CDR2 YYREEE (reference sequence). The CDR3 is CASSLQGYAVGNTIYF. The CDR3 bases are TGTGCCAGCAGCCTACAGGGGTACGCTGTTGGAAACACCATATATTTT.

This clone appeared a few times. The genes are TRBV4-1 and TRBJ2-2; D gene unclear. Trimming removed 1 base from V and 4 bases from J, with 10 bases in between. Per germline, CDR1 MGHRA and CDR2 YSYEKL. The CDR3 runs to 15 residues. CDR3 nucleotides: TGCGCCAGCAGCCAAGTGAGAAGGTCCACCGGGGAGCTGTTTTTT. It is translated as CASSQVRRSTGELFF.

This chain connects TRBV10-2 to TRBJ1-3, with a weak D call TRBD1 (6 bases). This CDR3 contains 14 residues. Trimming cost V 6 bases and J 2 bases, with 11 bases left between them. In germline, CDR1 is WSHSY, CDR2 SAAADI. CDR3 residues: CASSERGAGNTIYF. The CDR3 DNA reads as TGCGCCAGCAGCGAAAGGGGGGCTGGAAACACCATATATTTT.

This clone was detected once. This rearrangement joins TRBV6-5 to TRBJ2-3; D could derive from TRBD1 or TRBD2 (5 bases each). Deletions cut 3 bases from V and 1 base from J, with 14 bases between. Germline assignment: CDR1 MNHEY and CDR2 SVGAGI. The CDR3 contains 16 residues. CDR3 sequence reads: CASSYLQRGGTDTQYF. CDR3 bases: TGTGCCAGCAGTTATCTCCAGCGAGGGGGCACAGATACGCAGTATTTT.

The chain carries TRBV5-1 and TRBJ2-2, with D perhaps given as TRBD1 or TRBD2 (5 bases each). From germline, CDR1 is SGHRS and CDR2 YFSETQ. This CDR3 spans 14 amino acids. Trimming cost V 3 bases and J 4 bases, with 10 bases left between them. CDR3 nucleotide sequence: TGCGCCAGCAGCTCTGGGGACCGCACCGGGGAGCTGTTTTTT. Translating it yields CASSSGDRTGELFF.

This CDR3 reads CASSSPGQINEKLFF. CDR3 DNA sequence: TGTGCCAGCAGCTCGCCGGGACAGATTAATGAAAAACTGTTTTTT. V is TRBV28 and J is TRBJ1-4; 7 bases agree with TRBD1. Germline CDR1 is MDHEN and CDR2 is SYDVKM. The CDR3 contains 15 residues. The V and J ends lost 6 bases and 4 bases, in that order; junction bases with no gene match: 8.

The chain combines TRBV5-4 with TRBJ1-3; TRBD1 matches 8 bases. This CDR3 contains 14 residues. Per germline, CDR1 SGHNT and CDR2 YYREEE (reference sequence). V was clipped by 4 bases and J by 4 bases; unmatched bases: 4. The DNA for the CDR3 is TGTGCCAGCAGCAAGGGGACAGGCGGAAACACCATATATTTT. This encodes CASSKGTGGNTIYF.

The chain uses TRBV21-1 and TRBJ1-6. TRBV21-1 is a documented pseudogene. CDR3 size: 14 residues. CDR3 in amino acids: CASSKIRSRPPLHF. The CDR3 nucleotides read TGTGCCAGCAGCAAAATTCGCTCAAGGCCACCCCTCCACTTT.

This clone was seen a single time. The J gene is TRBJ1-2, the V gene TRBV4-2; 8 bases match TRBD1. In germline, CDR1 is LGHNA, CDR2 YNFKEQ. The CDR3 consists of 14 residues. V trimming: 2 bases; J trimming: 7 bases; junction bases outside the gene matches: 6. The CDR3 bases are TGTGCCAGCAGCCAAAAACAGGGGGGGTCTGGCTACACCTTC. This encodes CASSQKQGGSGYTF.

The rearrangement uses TRBV18 and TRBJ1-4; unclear D gene. The CDR3 spans 14 residues. Germline V gene sequence: CDR1 KGHSH, CDR2 LQKENI. V lost 3 bases to trimming and J lost 3 bases, with 8 bases between them. The CDR3 DNA follows: TGTGCCAGCTCACCTCGGCTACCTAATGAAAAACTGTTTTTT. This encodes CASSPRLPNEKLFF.

The chain is built from TRBV7-9 and TRBJ2-5, with no clear D. Germline values: CDR1 SEHNR, CDR2 FQNEAQ (reference sequence). Trimming took 1 base from V and 4 from J, leaving 10 bases between them. CDR3 length: 14 amino acids. CDR3 nucleotides: TGTGCCAGCAGCTTAGGCATCGGGCCAGAGACCCAGTACTTC. Residues: CASSLGIGPETQYF.

The V and J genes are TRBV30 and TRBJ1-4; D uncertain. CDR3 size: 12 residues. Germline lookup yields CDR1 GTSNPN and CDR2 SVGIG (reference sequence). Trimming took 2 bases from V and 8 from J, leaving 9 bases between them. The CDR3: CAWSTRQEKLFF. As DNA, the CDR3 is TGTGCCTGGAGTACCCGGCAAGAAAAACTGTTTTTT.

The chain is built from TRBV7-3 and TRBJ1-6; possible D gene TRBD1, 6 bases. V was clipped by 1 base and J by 6 bases, with 10 bases between them. This CDR3 region has 15 residues. The V gene's germline CDR1 is SGHTA and CDR2 FQGTGA. The CDR3 nucleotides read TGTGCCAGCAGCTTAAAGCGGGGGCCTAATTCACCCCTCCACTTT. Translating it yields CASSLKRGPNSPLHF.

The V and J genes are TRBV6-5 and TRBJ1-5, with 10 bases that match TRBD1. Germline trimming cut 10 bases from V and 4 bases from J; bases unmatched to any gene: 7. The CDR3 has 14 residues. Germline V gene sequence: CDR1 MNHEY, CDR2 SVGAGI. CDR3 protein: CATNPGQGNQPQHF. In DNA form, the CDR3 reads TGTGCCACCAACCCGGGACAGGGGAATCAGCCCCAGCATTTT.

This chain connects TRBV9 to TRBJ2-2; the D is unclear. The germline V and J ends were trimmed by 0 bases and 4 bases, with 4 bases remaining between them. From germline, CDR1 is SGDLS and CDR2 YYNGEE. The CDR3 consists of 13 residues. The DNA for the CDR3 is TGTGCCAGCAGCGTAGCGGGCACCGGGGAGCTGTTTTTT. Encoded protein: CASSVAGTGELFF.

The CDR3, as DNA: TGCAGCGTGGAATCCGGGACAATGGACGAGCAGTACTTC. Amino acid sequence: CSVESGTMDEQYF. This sequence joins TRBV29-1 and TRBJ2-7; D may be TRBD1 (6 bases). The germline V and J ends were trimmed by 6 bases and 5 bases, with 17 bases remaining between them. The CDR3 is 13 residues long. Per the germline V gene, CDR1 is SQVTM and CDR2 is ANQGSEA.

The rearrangement links TRBV6-5 to TRBJ2-2; TRBD2 matches at 7 bases. CDR1 is MNHEY and CDR2 is SVGAGI in the germline V gene. The V segment lost 3 bases and the J segment 6 bases; nucleotides outside the gene matches: 4. The length of the CDR3 is 14 residues. DNA for the CDR3: TGTGCCAGCAGTTATGGGCTAGCGGCCGGGGAGCTGTTTTTT. Translating it yields CASSYGLAAGELFF.

CDR3 sequence (DNA): TGTGCCAGCAGCTTAAATGCGGGCAGGGGGTTGATATTGGGCTACACCTTC. This sequence encodes CASSLNAGRGLILGYTF. V gene TRBV11-2 combines with J gene TRBJ1-2; the match to TRBD1 covers 7 bases. Per the germline V gene, CDR1 is SGHAT and CDR2 is FQNNGV. V shed 2 bases, J shed 8 bases, and the junction held 17 bases outside the gene matches. This CDR3 contains 17 residues.

The rearrangement links TRBV7-2 to TRBJ1-2; D call uncertain. Germline CDR1 and CDR2: SGHTA and FQGNSA. Between the trimmed V and J ends, which lost 3 bases and 8 bases, there was a span of 7 bases. This CDR3 is 11 amino acids long. The CDR3 spells CASSLKGGYTF. As DNA, the CDR3 is TGTGCCAGCAGCTTGAAGGGAGGCTACACCTTC.

V is TRBV12-5 and J is TRBJ1-1; the D is unclear. The CDR3 is made up of 12 amino acids. V was clipped by 6 bases and J by 5 bases, with 10 bases between them. CDR1 and CDR2 (germline): LGHNT, FRNRAP. The CDR3 region is CASGRGGTEAFF. CDR3 nucleotide sequence: TGTGCTAGTGGCCGCGGAGGAACTGAAGCTTTCTTT.

This rearrangement joins TRBV6-5 to TRBJ1-5; 9 bases are a match to TRBD1. The CDR3 sequence is 15 residues long. Germline lookup yields CDR1 MNHEY and CDR2 SVGAGI. V shed 0 bases and J 4 bases; nucleotides not matched to a gene: 1. The CDR3 DNA follows: TGTGCCAGCAGTTACTCGGACAGGGGAAATCAGCCCCAGCATTTT. It translates to CASSYSDRGNQPQHF.

This clone was detected ten times or more. The CDR3 here is CASTDYGYTF. CDR3 bases: TGTGCCAGCACTGACTATGGCTACACCTTC. The chain employs TRBV2 and TRBJ1-2, with D hard to call. V was clipped by 7 bases and J by 3 bases, with 3 bases between them. Looked up from germline, CDR1 is SNHLY and CDR2 is FYNNEI. The CDR3 runs 10 residues.

This clone was recorded a few times. V is TRBV18 and J is TRBJ1-6; D call uncertain. With 3 bases removed from V and 0 bases from J, the gap between germline ends came to 12 bases. CDR3 length equals 17 residues. The germline CDR1 and CDR2 sequences are KGHSH and LQKENI. The CDR3: CASSPTAPSSYNSPLHF. The CDR3 coding sequence is TGTGCCAGCTCACCGACGGCACCTAGCTCCTATAATTCACCCCTCCACTTT.